This T cell receptor beta chain is from a study of vaccination effects on CD4 cells after COVID-19. In the study overall: Viral peptide pool expansion of antigen-specific CD4+ T cells preceded sequencing in the ViraFEST assay. The participants, recipients of two vaccine doses, got either BNT162b2 or mRNA-1273.

Profiling relied on immunoSEQ multiplex PCR, and the TCRdb table lists in-frame clones only, not all of them. The table records about 64,000 clones, approximately 72% of them present only once. Scientists isolated CD4+ T cells after a roughly ten-day culture period ended. The CDR3 length is 14 residues. Germline V gene lookup returns CDR1 SNHLY and CDR2 FYNNEI. Trimming at V came to 3 bases and at J to 2 bases, leaving 1 base not matched to a gene. Study-wide points: Both infection-induced and vaccine-induced clones contracted markedly at late post-vaccination timepoints. For convalescents, most of the spike-reactive clones seen post-vaccine were new vaccine-induced clones.

This clone was counted between two and nine times. Its antigen is undetermined. J is TRBJ1-2 and V is TRBV2, with 9 nucleotides matching TRBD1. The source material was CD4+ T cells from PBMCs cultured without peptide, sampled before COVID-19 vaccination. This clonotype originated in a human donor who had a prior SARS-CoV-2 infection. CDR3 in DNA: TGTGCCAGCAGTGATACAGGGGGCAACTATGGCTACACCTTC. This gives the protein CASSDTGGNYGYTF.